The 26 T cell receptor beta chains below come from one sample, sequenced in a study of shared clonotypes between healthy human individuals. Sequencing was performed with immunoSEQ multiplex PCR; in TCRdb, only in-frame clones are kept and a portion is missing. This table holds 90,000 to 150,000 clones, approximately 70% found once. Sequencing was done on a sample of memory CD8+ T cells sorted from blood. Indicated subset: CD45RO+ cells pooled with CCR7-negative TemRA cells. The receptors were sampled from a young woman in good health.

The CDR3 DNA sequence: TGCGCCAGCAGTCAATCGGGGGGTTACGAGCAGTACTTC. Protein: CASSQSGGYEQYF. The chain combines TRBV23-1 with TRBJ2-7; possible D gene TRBD2, 6 bases. TRBV23-1 is reported as an ORF; its role is uncertain. Trimming removed 0 bases at V and 4 bases at J, with 7 bases between. CDR3 size: 13 residues.

With respect to this clone: In the same sample, other DNA sequences code for this CDR3. The CDR3 region has the DNA TGTGCCAGCAGTCCGGCCAGGGGCTACGAGCAGTACTTC. Protein sequence: CASSPARGYEQYF. This sequence joins TRBV28 and TRBJ2-7; D is perhaps TRBD1 (6 bases). Trimming removed 5 bases from V and 3 bases from J, with 11 bases in between. Germline V lookup: CDR1 MDHEN, CDR2 SYDVKM. The CDR3 has 13 amino acids. The entire variable domain, with the rest obtained from reference TRBV28 and TRBJ2-7, is as follows: DVKVTQSSRYLVKRTGEKVFLECVQDMDHENMFWYRQDPGLGLRLIYFSYDVKMKEKGDIPEGYSVSREKKERFSLILESASTNQTSMYLCASSPARGYEQYFGPGTRLTVT.

This clone was seen only once. This chain connects TRBV19 to TRBJ2-2; D not certain. The CDR3 runs 16 residues. The V gene lost 3 bases and the J gene lost 0 bases, with 11 bases spanning the gap. CDR1 is LNHDA and CDR2 is SQIVND in the germline V gene (reference sequence). The CDR3 bases are TGTGCCAGTAGTATTTCCGCCTCCACGAACACCGGGGAGCTGTTTTTT. This encodes CASSISASTNTGELFF.

The chain recombines TRBV10-2 with TRBJ2-7, with 8 bases lining up with TRBD2. This CDR3 is built from 15 residues. Germline CDR1 and CDR2: WSHSY and SAAADI. The ends lost 8 bases at V and 5 bases at J; junction bases unmatched: 14. CDR3 sequence: CASGGHSGILDEQYF. The CDR3 DNA is TGCGCCAGCGGGGGACATAGCGGGATCTTAGACGAGCAGTACTTC.

The V and J genes are TRBV2 and TRBJ1-1, with 10 bases matching TRBD1. CDR1 SNHLY and CDR2 FYNNEI come from the germline V gene. This CDR3 spans 13 amino acids. J lost 7 bases, V lost 5 bases, and 4 bases had no gene match. The CDR3 coding sequence is TGTGCCAGCAGTCTTGGGACAGGGGTTGAAGCTTTCTTT. Residues: CASSLGTGVEAFF.

The rearrangement links TRBV28 to TRBJ1-2; 9 positions match TRBD1. The V gene's germline CDR1 is MDHEN and CDR2 SYDVKM. Trimming removed 7 bases from V and 8 bases from J; junction bases left unmatched: 8. The CDR3 has 13 amino acids. The CDR3 loop reads CASMAGTGIGYTF. CDR3 nucleotide sequence: TGTGCCAGCATGGCCGGGACAGGGATCGGCTACACCTTC.

The genes are TRBV29-1 and TRBJ2-7; D ambiguous. Germline V lookup: CDR1 SQVTM, CDR2 ANQGSEA. CDR3 size: 13 residues. V was pared by 6 bases and J by 1 base, with 13 bases between. Here the CDR3 reads CSVLDPQSYEQYF. The CDR3 coding sequence is TGCAGCGTATTGGACCCTCAGTCCTACGAGCAGTACTTC.

This clone was recorded many times. This rearrangement joins TRBV9 to TRBJ2-6; D gene ambiguous. CDR3 length: 14 residues. Germline assignment: CDR1 SGDLS and CDR2 YYNGEE. V shed 5 bases and J shed 0 bases, with 6 bases lying between them. CDR3 DNA sequence: TGTGCCAGCAGTTTCTACTCTGGGGCCAACGTCCTGACTTTC. The encoded protein is CASSFYSGANVLTF.

The V gene is TRBV5-8, the J gene TRBJ1-5; the D is unclear. The CDR3 covers 15 residues. CDR1 and CDR2 from the germline V gene are SGHTS and YDEGEE. Trimming removed 0 bases from V and 6 bases from J, with 13 bases in between. DNA for the CDR3: TGTGCCAGCAGCTTGGACTTAGGGAGGATTCAGCCCCAGCATTTT. Translation gives CASSLDLGRIQPQHF.

The chain joins TRBV9 to TRBJ2-1, with D possibly matching TRBD2 (6 bases). The V gene lost 1 base and the J gene lost 5 bases, with 16 bases spanning the gap. CDR1 SGDLS and CDR2 YYNGEE come from the germline V gene. This CDR3 region has 16 residues. The CDR3 nucleotides are TGTGCCAGCAGCGTATCCGGCGGGATATCTAACAATGAGCAGTTCTTC. Translated: CASSVSGGISNNEQFF.

The rearrangement uses TRBV2 and TRBJ2-7, with 15 bases matching TRBD2. CDR1 is SNHLY, CDR2 FYNNEI, per germline. Unmatched junction bases numbered 24, after V lost 7 bases and J lost 2 bases. The CDR3 covers 22 residues. The CDR3 loop reads CASKGTSAGTSGRLRGTYEQYF. As DNA, the CDR3 is TGTGCCAGCAAGGGGACTTCCGCCGGGACTAGCGGGAGGCTAAGGGGGACCTACGAGCAGTACTTC.

The chain carries TRBV5-6 and TRBJ1-6; perhaps TRBD1 as D (5 bases). The CDR3 totals 16 residues. Trimming shortened V by 0 bases and J by 5 bases, and 12 bases separated the two germline ends. Germline V gives CDR1 SGHDT, CDR2 YYEEEE. CDR3 in DNA: TGTGCCAGCAGCTTGGCTGCAGGGATCGATAATTCACCCCTCCACTTT. Residues: CASSLAAGIDNSPLHF.

V usage is TRBV18 and J usage is TRBJ2-1, with TRBD2 identical over 7 bases. The CDR3 runs to 16 residues. The junction had 10 bases not matched to a gene; V was cut back by 3 bases and J by 5 bases. The germline V gene has CDR1 KGHSH and CDR2 LQKENI. Here the CDR3 reads CASSPGLGAGNNEQFF. The CDR3 DNA reads as TGTGCCAGCTCACCGGGGTTGGGAGCGGGGAACAATGAGCAGTTCTTC.

The chain uses TRBV28 and TRBJ2-3; TRBD2 matches 13 bases. The CDR3 is made up of 16 amino acids. Germline V gene data show CDR1 as MDHEN and CDR2 as SYDVKM. V shed 6 bases, J shed 1 base, and the junction held 4 bases outside the gene matches. Here the CDR3 reads CASRHTSGRGTDTQYF. The CDR3 nucleotides are TGTGCCAGCAGGCACACTAGCGGGAGGGGCACAGATACGCAGTATTTT.

The chain links TRBV6-1 to TRBJ1-1; D is undetermined. The germline V gene has CDR1 MNHNS and CDR2 SASEGT. This CDR3 comprises 18 residues. V was shortened by 3 bases and J by 1 base, with 21 bases between the two germline ends. The CDR3 DNA is TGTGCCAGCAGTGACCCACTCGCGGGCTCGAATTCGAACACTGAAGCTTTCTTT. Residues: CASSDPLAGSNSNTEAFF.

The rearrangement links TRBV5-4 to TRBJ1-2; D unresolved. V lost 3 bases and J 4 bases, leaving 7 bases between the germline ends. This CDR3 comprises 12 residues. The V gene's germline CDR1 is SGHNT and CDR2 YYREEE (reference sequence). CDR3 coding DNA: TGTGCCAGCAGCTCGGGTGTCTATGGCTACACCTTC. It encodes CASSSGVYGYTF.

A remark on this clone: One junction end does not reproduce the germline sequence, and a read error may be involved. The chain recombines TRBV10-3 with TRBJ2-7; D unresolved. The CDR3 loop spans 10 amino acids. Germline V gives CDR1 ENHRY, CDR2 SYGVKD. In DNA, the CDR3 is TGTGCCATCAGAGGCACCTCGATAAGCTTC. Translating it yields CAIRGTSISF.

CDR3 in amino acids: CASSAQGGDTQYF. The CDR3 nucleotides are TGTGCCAGCAGTGCACAGGGGGGCGATACGCAGTATTTT. The chain links TRBV25-1 to TRBJ2-3; 8 nucleotides match TRBD1. CDR3 length: 13 residues. Trimming removed 4 bases from V and 6 bases from J; junction bases left unmatched: 3. CDR1 is MGHDK, CDR2 SYGVNS, per germline.

This clone was recorded once. The gene calls are TRBV5-1 and TRBJ2-5; possible D gene TRBD2, 5 bases. Germline V gene sequence: CDR1 SGHRS, CDR2 YFSETQ. The CDR3 is made up of 17 amino acids. V was pared by 2 bases and J by 2 bases, with 19 bases between. The CDR3 DNA is TGCGCCAGCAGCTTTGGCCCCGCTCCGGGAATACAAGAGACCCAGTACTTC. This sequence encodes CASSFGPAPGIQETQYF.

The chain has TRBV11-1 and TRBJ2-1, with 10 bases identical to TRBD2. With 5 bases clipped from V and 12 bases from J, the junction kept 10 bases outside the gene matches. Germline loops: CDR1 SGHAT, CDR2 FQDESV (reference sequence). This CDR3 is 14 amino acids long. CDR3 protein: CASSAPGLASPQFF. DNA for the CDR3: TGTGCCAGCAGCGCTCCGGGACTAGCGAGCCCGCAGTTCTTC.

The chain employs TRBV27 and TRBJ2-7; TRBD1 aligns across 10 bases. There are 11 residues in the CDR3. J was trimmed by 11 bases and V by 5 bases; bases with no gene match: 3. CDR1 MNHEY and CDR2 SMNVEV come from the germline V gene (reference sequence). The CDR3, as DNA: TGTGCCAGCAGTCAAGGGACAGGGGAGTACTTC. Amino acids: CASSQGTGEYF.

The sample holds one count of this clone. The chain recombines TRBV11-3 with TRBJ2-7, with 9 bases lining up with TRBD1. The CDR3 loop spans 13 amino acids. Germline lookup yields CDR1 SGHNT and CDR2 YENEEA. Germline trimming cut 4 bases from V and 4 bases from J; bases unmatched to any gene: 2. CDR3 sequence: CASSSGTGYEQYF. CDR3 coding DNA: TGTGCCAGCAGCTCGGGGACAGGGTACGAGCAGTACTTC.

This rearrangement joins TRBV29-1 to TRBJ2-1, with D perhaps matching TRBD1 (6 bases). CDR1 and CDR2 (germline): SQVTM, ANQGSEA. This CDR3 region has 12 residues. V lost 6 bases to trimming and J lost 6 bases, with 12 bases between them. The CDR3 DNA sequence: TGCAGCGTATCACAGGGTTTCAATGAGCAGTTCTTC. Protein sequence: CSVSQGFNEQFF.

The chain carries TRBV4-1 and TRBJ1-3; TRBD1 matches 8 bases. There are 16 residues in the CDR3. In germline, CDR1 is MGHRA, CDR2 YSYEKL. V dropped 1 base and J dropped 3; count of bases not matched to a gene: 5. For the CDR3, the DNA is TGCGCCAGCAGCCAAGCTCAGGGGGCAAATGGAAACACCATATATTTT. Translation gives CASSQAQGANGNTIYF.

The chain links TRBV25-1 to TRBJ2-5; TRBD2 agrees at 10 bases. Germline trimming cut 4 bases from V and 1 base from J; bases unmatched to any gene: 6. This CDR3 comprises 16 residues. Germline values: CDR1 MGHDK, CDR2 SYGVNS. The CDR3 DNA reads as TGTGCCAGCAGTGTAAGGGCTAGCGGGGGCCAAGAGACCCAGTACTTC. Residues: CASSVRASGGQETQYF.

In nucleotides, the CDR3 is TGTGCCAGCAGCAAGGGACAGGGCTTCAGCAATCAGCCCCAGCATTTT. This gives the protein CASSKGQGFSNQPQHF. The chain employs TRBV7-8 and TRBJ1-5; 9 nucleotides align to TRBD1. The germline gives CDR1 SGHVS, CDR2 FQNEAQ. The CDR3 has 16 residues. The V segment lost 5 bases and the J segment 1 base; nucleotides outside the gene matches: 6.